A single sample is the source of the 2 T cell receptor beta chains below, sequenced in a study of blood T cell repertoires in COVID-19 (dated by TCRdb to about 2020). Library prep was done by the immunoSEQ multiplex PCR assay. What TCRdb holds here is the immuneACCESS table cut down to in-frame rearrangements. Part of the clones is not present; checked against another copy, under half of the missing clones reflect an unresolved V gene, and the others are unexplained. Recorded for this sample are more than 50,000 clones; roughly 90% of them occurred a single time. Around 15% of the sample comes from the top ten. The sequenced material came from peripheral blood. The receptors shown here come from a human donor with active COVID-19. The donor label of this sample is uncertain.

The J gene is TRBJ2-1, the V gene TRBV7-9, with D possibly TRBD2 on 6 matching bases. V lost 4 bases and J 11 bases, leaving 9 bases between the germline ends. This CDR3 region has 11 residues. CDR1 and CDR2 from the germline V gene are SEHNR and FQNEAQ (reference sequence). The CDR3 nucleotides are TGTGCCAGCAGCTCTCGGGAGAAGCAGTTCTTC. It is translated as CASSSREKQFF.

A single count supports this clone. The chain links TRBV7-9 to TRBJ2-5, with TRBD1 identical over 8 bases. Germline CDR1 reads SEHNR; CDR2 reads FQNEAQ (reference sequence). V trimming: 1 base; J trimming: 1 base; junction bases outside the gene matches: 2. This CDR3 spans 15 amino acids. The CDR3 sequence is CASSLGDRLQETQYF. CDR3 bases: TGTGCCAGCAGCTTAGGGGACAGGCTCCAAGAGACCCAGTACTTC.